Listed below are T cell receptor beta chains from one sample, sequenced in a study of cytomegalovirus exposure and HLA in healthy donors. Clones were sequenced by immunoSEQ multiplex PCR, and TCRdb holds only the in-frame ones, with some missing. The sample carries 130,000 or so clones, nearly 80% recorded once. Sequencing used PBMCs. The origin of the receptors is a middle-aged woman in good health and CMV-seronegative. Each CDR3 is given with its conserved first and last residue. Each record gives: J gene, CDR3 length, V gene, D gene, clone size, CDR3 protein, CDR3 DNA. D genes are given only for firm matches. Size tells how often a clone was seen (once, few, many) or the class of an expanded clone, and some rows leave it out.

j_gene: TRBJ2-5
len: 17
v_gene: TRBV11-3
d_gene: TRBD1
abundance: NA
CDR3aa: CASSSSSGTGGQETQYF
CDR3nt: TGTGCCAGCAGCTCGTCTTCAGGTACAGGGGGCCAAGAGACCCAGTACTTC

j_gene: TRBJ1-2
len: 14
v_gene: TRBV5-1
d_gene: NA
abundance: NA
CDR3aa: CASSLAPGSGGYTF
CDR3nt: TGCGCCAGCAGCTTGGCCCCCGGGTCCGGCGGCTACACCTTC

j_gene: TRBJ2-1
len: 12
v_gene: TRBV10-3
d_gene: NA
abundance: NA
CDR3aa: CATKGLQNEQFF
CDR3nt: TGTGCCACTAAGGGACTCCAGAATGAGCAGTTCTTC

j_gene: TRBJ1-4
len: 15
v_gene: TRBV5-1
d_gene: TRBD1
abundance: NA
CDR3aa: CASSTPGTANEKLFF
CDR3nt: TGCGCCAGCAGCACACCCGGGACAGCTAATGAAAAACTGTTTTTT

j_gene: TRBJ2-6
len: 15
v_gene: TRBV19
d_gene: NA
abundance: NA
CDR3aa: CASSMEGAGANGLTF
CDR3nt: TGTGCCAGTAGTATGGAAGGAGCTGGGGCCAACGGCCTGACTTTC

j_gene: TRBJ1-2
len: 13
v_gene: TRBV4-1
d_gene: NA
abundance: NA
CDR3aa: CASSQNTGYGYTF
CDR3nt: TGCGCCAGCAGCCAAAATACTGGCTATGGCTACACCTTC

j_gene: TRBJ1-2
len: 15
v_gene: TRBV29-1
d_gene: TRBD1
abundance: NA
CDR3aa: CSVEGQGGYNYGYTF
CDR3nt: TGCAGCGTTGAAGGACAGGGGGGATATAACTATGGCTACACCTTC

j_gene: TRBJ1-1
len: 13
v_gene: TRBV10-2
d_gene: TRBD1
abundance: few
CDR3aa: CASRGPRQGRAFF
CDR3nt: TGCGCCAGCAGGGGACCTCGACAGGGTCGAGCTTTCTTT

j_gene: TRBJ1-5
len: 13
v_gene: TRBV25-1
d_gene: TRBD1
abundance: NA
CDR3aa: CASSEWGQTPQHF
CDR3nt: TGTGCCAGCAGTGAATGGGGACAGACGCCCCAGCATTTT

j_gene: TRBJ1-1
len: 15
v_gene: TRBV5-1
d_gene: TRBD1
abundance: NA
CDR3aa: CASSGQTGVNTEAFF
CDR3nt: TGCGCCAGCAGCGGGCAGACAGGGGTGAACACTGAAGCTTTCTTT

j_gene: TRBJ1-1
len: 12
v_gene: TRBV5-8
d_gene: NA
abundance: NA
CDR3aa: CASSLRGDEAFF
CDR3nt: TGTGCCAGCAGCTTGAGGGGCGATGAAGCTTTCTTT